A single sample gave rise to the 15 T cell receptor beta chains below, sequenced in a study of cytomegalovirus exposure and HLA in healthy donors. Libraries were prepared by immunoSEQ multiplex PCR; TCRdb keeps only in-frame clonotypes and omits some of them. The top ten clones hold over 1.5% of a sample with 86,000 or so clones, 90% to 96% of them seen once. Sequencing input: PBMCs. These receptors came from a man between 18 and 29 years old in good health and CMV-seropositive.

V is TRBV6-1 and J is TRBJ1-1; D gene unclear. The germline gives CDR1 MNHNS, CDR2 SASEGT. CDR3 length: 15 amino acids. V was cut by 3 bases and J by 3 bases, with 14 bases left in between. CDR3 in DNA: TGTGCCAGCAGTGAGGCACACTCGGGTTACACTGAAGCTTTCTTT. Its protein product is CASSEAHSGYTEAFF.

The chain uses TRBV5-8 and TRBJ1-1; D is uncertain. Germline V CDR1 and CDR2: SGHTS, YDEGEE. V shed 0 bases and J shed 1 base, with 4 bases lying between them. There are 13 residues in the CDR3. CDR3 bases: TGTGCCAGCAGCTTGGGGCCGAACACTGAAGCTTTCTTT. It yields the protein CASSLGPNTEAFF.

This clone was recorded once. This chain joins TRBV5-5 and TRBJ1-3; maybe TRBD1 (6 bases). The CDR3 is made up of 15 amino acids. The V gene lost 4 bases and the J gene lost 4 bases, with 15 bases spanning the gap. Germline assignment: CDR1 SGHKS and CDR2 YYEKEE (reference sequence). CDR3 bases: TGTGCCAGCAGCCCCCCAGGGACATTCGGAAACACCATATATTTT. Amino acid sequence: CASSPPGTFGNTIYF. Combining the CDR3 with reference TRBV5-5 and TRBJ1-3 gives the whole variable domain DAGVTQSPTHLIKTRGQQVTLRCSPISGHKSVSWYQQVLGQGPQFIFQYYEKEERGRGNFPDRFSARQFPNYSSELNVNALLLGDSALYLCASSPPGTFGNTIYFGEGSWLTVV.

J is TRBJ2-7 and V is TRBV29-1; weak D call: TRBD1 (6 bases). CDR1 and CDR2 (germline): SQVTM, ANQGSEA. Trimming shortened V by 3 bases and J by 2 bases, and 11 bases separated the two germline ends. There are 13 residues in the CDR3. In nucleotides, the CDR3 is TGCAGCGTTGATGGCAGGGGCCCCTACGAGCAGTACTTC. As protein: CSVDGRGPYEQYF.

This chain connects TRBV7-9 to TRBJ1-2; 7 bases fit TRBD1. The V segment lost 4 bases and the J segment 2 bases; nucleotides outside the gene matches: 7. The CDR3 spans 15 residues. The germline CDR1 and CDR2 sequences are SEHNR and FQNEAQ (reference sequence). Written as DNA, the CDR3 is TGTGCCAGCAGCTCCGGACAGGTTTGGAACTATGGCTACACCTTC. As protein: CASSSGQVWNYGYTF.

The CDR3, as DNA: TGCGCCAGCGCTCCATTGCGGACTCTACTCTCCTACGAGCAGTACTTC. Translated, it gives CASAPLRTLLSYEQYF. V gene TRBV4-1 combines with J gene TRBJ2-7, with D possibly matching TRBD2 (5 bases). Trimming removed 8 bases from V and 0 bases from J, with 20 bases in between. The CDR3 extends over 16 amino acids. Germline V gives CDR1 MGHRA, CDR2 YSYEKL.

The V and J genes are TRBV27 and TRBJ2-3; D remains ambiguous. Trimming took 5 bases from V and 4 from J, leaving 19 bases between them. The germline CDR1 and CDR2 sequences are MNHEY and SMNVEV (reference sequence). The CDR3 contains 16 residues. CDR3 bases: TGTGCCAGCAGTCCAACCCACTCAGCGAGGTCAGATACGCAGTATTTT. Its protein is CASSPTHSARSDTQYF.

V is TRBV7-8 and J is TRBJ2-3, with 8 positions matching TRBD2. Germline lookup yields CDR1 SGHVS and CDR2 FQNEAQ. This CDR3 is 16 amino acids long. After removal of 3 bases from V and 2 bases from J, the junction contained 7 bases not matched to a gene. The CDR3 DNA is TGTGCCAGCAGCTTGTCTATAGCGGGGCCCACAGATACGCAGTATTTT. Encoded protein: CASSLSIAGPTDTQYF.

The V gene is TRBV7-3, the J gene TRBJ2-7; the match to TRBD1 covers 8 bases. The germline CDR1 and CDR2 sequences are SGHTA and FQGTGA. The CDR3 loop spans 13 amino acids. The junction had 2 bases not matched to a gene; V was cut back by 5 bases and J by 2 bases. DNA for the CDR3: TGTGCCAGCAGCCCGACAGGGGCCTACGAGCAGTACTTC. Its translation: CASSPTGAYEQYF. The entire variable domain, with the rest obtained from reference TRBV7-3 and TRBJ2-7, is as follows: GAGVSQTPSNKVTEKGKYVELRCDPISGHTALYWYRQSLGQGPEFLIYFQGTGAADDSGLPNDRFFAVRPEGSVSTLKIQRTERGDSAVYLCASSPTGAYEQYFGPGTRLTVT.

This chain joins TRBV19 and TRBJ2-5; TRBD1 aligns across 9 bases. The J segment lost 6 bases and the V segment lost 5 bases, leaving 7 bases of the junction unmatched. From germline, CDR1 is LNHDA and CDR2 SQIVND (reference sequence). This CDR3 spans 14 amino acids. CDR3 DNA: TGTGCCAGTAGTGTAGCACAGGGGGCTAAGACCCAGTACTTC. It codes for CASSVAQGAKTQYF. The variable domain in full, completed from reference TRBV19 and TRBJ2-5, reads DGGITQSPKYLFRKEGQNVTLSCEQNLNHDAMYWYRQDPGQGLRLIYYSQIVNDFQKGDIAEGYSVSREKKESFPLTVTSAQKNPTAFYLCASSVAQGAKTQYFGPGTRLLVL.

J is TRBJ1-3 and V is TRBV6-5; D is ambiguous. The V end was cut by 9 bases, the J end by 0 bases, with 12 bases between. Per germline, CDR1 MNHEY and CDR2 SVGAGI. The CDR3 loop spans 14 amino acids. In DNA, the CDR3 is TGTGCCAGTTACCGACTAACCTCTGGAAACACCATATATTTT. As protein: CASYRLTSGNTIYF.

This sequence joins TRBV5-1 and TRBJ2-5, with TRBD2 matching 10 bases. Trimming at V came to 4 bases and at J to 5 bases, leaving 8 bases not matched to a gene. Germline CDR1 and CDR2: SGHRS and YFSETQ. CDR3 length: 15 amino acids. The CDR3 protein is CASSRISGRYETQYF. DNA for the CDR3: TGCGCCAGCAGCAGGATTAGCGGGAGGTACGAGACCCAGTACTTC.

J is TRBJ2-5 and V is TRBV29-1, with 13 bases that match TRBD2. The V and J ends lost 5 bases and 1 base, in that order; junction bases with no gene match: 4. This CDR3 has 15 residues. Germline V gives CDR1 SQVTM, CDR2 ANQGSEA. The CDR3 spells CSVPGLAGVQETQYF. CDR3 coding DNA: TGCAGCGTTCCAGGACTAGCGGGAGTCCAAGAGACCCAGTACTTC.

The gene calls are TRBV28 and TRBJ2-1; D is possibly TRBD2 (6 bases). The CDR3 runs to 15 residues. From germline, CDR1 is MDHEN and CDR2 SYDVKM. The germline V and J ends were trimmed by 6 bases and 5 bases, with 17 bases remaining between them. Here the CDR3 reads CASSPPFSGHNEQFF. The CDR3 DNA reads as TGTGCCAGCAGCCCACCGTTTAGCGGCCACAATGAGCAGTTCTTC.

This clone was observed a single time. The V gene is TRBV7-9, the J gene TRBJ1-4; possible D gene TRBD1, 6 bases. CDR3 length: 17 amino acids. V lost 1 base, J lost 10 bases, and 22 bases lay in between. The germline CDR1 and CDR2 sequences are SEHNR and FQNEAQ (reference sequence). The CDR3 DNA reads TGTGCCAGCAGCTTAGTTCTCCGGGACATCCCTCGAGGAAAACTGTTTTTT. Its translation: CASSLVLRDIPRGKLFF.